The sequence of this TCR beta chain was determined in a study of blood T cells in healthy people across ages. General study findings and limits: Unsorted PBMC input precluded a conclusive naive versus antigen-experienced comparison.

Each donor gave 9.5 to 10 milliliters of peripheral blood. A word on this clonotype: Its antigen is undetermined.

Primed by a sample-barcoded 5' primer and a J-beta primer mix, a second PCR proceeded for about 6 to 11 cycles. TCRdb re-called the 5' RACE reads with MiXCR, one entry per CDR3 protein. The sample records about 700,000 distinct CDR3 sequences, approximately 30% being singletons. The clonotype was recovered from an elderly woman in good health. Sequencing input: blood.

The CDR3 DNA sequence: TGTGCCAGCAGATTACGGACTAGCACAGATACGCAGTATTTT. Residues: CASRLRTSTDTQYF. This chain links TRBV7-2 with TRBJ2-3, with a weak D call TRBD2 (5 bases). The CDR3 sequence is 14 residues long. Looked up from germline, CDR1 is SGHTA and CDR2 is FQGNSA. The V gene lost 6 bases and the J gene lost 0 bases, with 10 bases spanning the gap.